Following are 7 T cell receptor beta chains from one sample sequenced in a study of blood T cell repertoires in COVID-19 (dated by TCRdb to 2020 to 2022). Receptor libraries were prepared by the immunoSEQ multiplex PCR assay. Entries here come from immuneACCESS through TCRdb and include only in-frame sequences with V and J called. Some clones fail to appear in such tables; in the studies checked, an unresolved V gene covers under half of the shortfall, and the cause of the remainder is unknown. Counted in this sample were 150,000 to 200,000 clones; 79% of them appeared once. The top ten clonotypes cover around 20% of the sample. The sample consisted of PBMCs or T cells enriched from blood (not recorded which). The receptors were sampled from a woman between 65 and 79 years old in a cohort exposed to, infected with or recovered from COVID-19 (not recorded which).

Points on this clone: The junction departs from the called germline gene at one end, perhaps through a read error. This chain uses TRBV5-6 with TRBJ1-6; D not resolved. This CDR3 spans 13 amino acids. The germline gives CDR1 SGHDT, CDR2 YYEEEE. CDR3 DNA sequence: TGTGCCAGCAGTAAAGTAAGCGGTTCATCAACTGAGTTT. Protein sequence: CASSKVSGSSTEF.

This chain connects TRBV7-9 to TRBJ1-6, with TRBD1 identical over 7 bases. The CDR3 contains 13 residues. Germline CDR1 is SEHNR and CDR2 is FQNEAQ (reference sequence). Losses at the gene ends were 8 bases for V and 9 bases for J; bases not matched to a gene: 7. The CDR3, as DNA: TGTGCCAGCGGAGGGGACAGAGGTTCACCCCTCCACTTT. The encoded protein is CASGGDRGSPLHF. Drawing the rest from reference TRBV7-9 and TRBJ1-6, the complete variable domain is DTGVSQNPRHKITKRGQNVTFRCDPISEHNRLYWYRQTLGQGPEFLTYFQNEAQLEKSRLLSDRFSAERPKGSFSTLEIQRTEQGDSAMYLCASGGDRGSPLHFGNGTRLTVT.

The rearrangement links TRBV4-2 to TRBJ2-5; 8 bases line up with TRBD2. V lost 0 bases to trimming and J lost 2 bases; unmatched junction nucleotides: 8. The CDR3 is 17 amino acids. Germline loops: CDR1 LGHNA, CDR2 YNFKEQ. This CDR3 reads CASSQEPSGSNQETQYF. The CDR3 DNA reads TGTGCCAGCAGCCAAGAACCTAGCGGGTCTAATCAAGAGACCCAGTACTTC.

This rearrangement joins TRBV7-9 to TRBJ1-6; D gene uncertain. Germline CDR1 is SEHNR and CDR2 is FQNEAQ (reference sequence). With 2 bases removed from V and 0 bases from J, the gap between germline ends came to 5 bases. The CDR3 extends over 15 amino acids. The CDR3 DNA is TGTGCCAGCAGCTTACGGGACTCCTATAATTCACCCCTCCACTTT. It codes for CASSLRDSYNSPLHF.

This clone was picked up a small number of times. The chain links TRBV2 to TRBJ2-7, with a weak D call TRBD2 (5 bases). Trimming shortened V by 8 bases and J by 4 bases, and 18 bases separated the two germline ends. The germline gives CDR1 SNHLY, CDR2 FYNNEI. This CDR3 region has 14 residues. CDR3 in DNA: TGTGCCAGCGTAAGGGAGCTGGTGGGGTACGAGCAGTACTTC. Amino acids: CASVRELVGYEQYF.

The rearrangement joins TRBV20-1 to TRBJ1-5, with D perhaps TRBD1 (6 bases). Germline CDR1 is DFQATT and CDR2 is SNEGSKA (reference sequence). The CDR3 is 15 residues long. With 3 bases removed from V and 0 bases from J, the gap between germline ends came to 12 bases. The CDR3 nucleotides are TGCAGTGCTAGTTTACAGGGCTATAGCAATCAGCCCCAGCATTTT. This translates into CSASLQGYSNQPQHF.

This clone was observed a handful of times. The CDR3 sequence: CASSLVEMNYGYTF. In DNA form, the CDR3 reads TGTGCCAGCAGCTTAGTGGAGATGAACTATGGCTACACCTTC. The chain has TRBV7-9 and TRBJ1-2; D gene unclear. This CDR3 comprises 14 residues. V lost 1 base and J 2 bases, leaving 8 bases between the germline ends. Looked up from germline, CDR1 is SEHNR and CDR2 is FQNEAQ (reference sequence).